A selection of T cell receptor beta chains follows, all from one sample in a study of shared clonotypes between healthy human individuals. Libraries were prepared by immunoSEQ multiplex PCR; TCRdb keeps only in-frame clonotypes and omits some of them. The top ten hold around 1.1% of the sample, which has about 2 million clones, approximately 94% seen once. Sample: naive CD8+ T cells sorted from blood. These receptors all come from a man aged 18 to 29 in good health. CDR3s include the opening cysteine and the closing phenylalanine or tryptophan. A D gene is named only where the DNA matches it firmly. The listing skips clone size in some rows; elsewhere it reads once, few, many or a size class.

d_call j_call clone_size v_call cdr3_nt cdr3_aa
. TRBJ1-2 . TRBV4-3 TGCGCCAGCAGCCACCAAGATCAAAGCTATGGCTACACCTTC CASSHQDQSYGYTF
. TRBJ1-1 many TRBV30 TGTGCCTGGAGTCCCGCCTTTTCCACTGAAGCTTTCTTT CAWSPAFSTEAFF
TRBD2 TRBJ2-7 . TRBV7-7 TGTGCTAGCAGCTGGGCGCGGGGGGAGTCCTACGAGCAGTACTTC CASSWARGESYEQYF
. TRBJ1-1 . TRBV28 TGTGCCAGCGGGGGTCGGGCGAGGAACACTGAAGCTTTCTTT CASGGRARNTEAFF
TRBD1 TRBJ1-6 . TRBV5-1 TGCGCCAGCAGCCGGGGACAGGGAGGGTCACCCCTCCACTTT CASSRGQGGSPLHF
. TRBJ1-6 . TRBV6-5 TGTGCCAGCAGCCGAACATCACCATCGGTCTCACCCCTCCACTTT CASSRTSPSVSPLHF
. TRBJ2-1 . TRBV6-5 TGTGCCAGCAGTTATCGGGACATAAGTTACAATGAGCAGTTCTTC CASSYRDISYNEQFF
. TRBJ2-2 . TRBV12-1 TGTGCCAGCAGCTTTGGGCCTAGCGGCTACACCGGGGAGCTGTTTTTT CASSFGPSGYTGELFF
TRBD2 TRBJ2-7 . TRBV27 TGTGCCAGCAGAGTGACAGGACTAGCGGGGGGGATGGTCTACGAGCAGTACTTC CASRVTGLAGGMVYEQYF
. TRBJ2-1 . TRBV5-4 TGTGCCAGCAGCTTGGGCCCAGGTTCGAGCTCCTACAATGAGCAGTTCTTC CASSLGPGSSSYNEQFF
. TRBJ2-3 . TRBV7-2 TGTGCCAGCAGCTTAGTTTCCACAGATACGCAGTATTTT CASSLVSTDTQYF
TRBD1 TRBJ2-7 . TRBV27 TGTGCCAGCAGTTTAGTCCAGGGGGTTACCTACGAGCAGTACTTC CASSLVQGVTYEQYF
. TRBJ2-1 . TRBV19 TGTGCCAGTAGTATAGTATTGTATCGGGATAATGAGCAGTTCTTC CASSIVLYRDNEQFF
. TRBJ2-7 once TRBV19 TGTGCCAGTAGTGCCTCGGGACACCACTACGAGCAGTACTTC CASSASGHHYEQYF
. TRBJ1-1 . TRBV5-1 TGCGCCAGCAGCTTGCGTGATTGGAACACTGAAGCTTTCTTT CASSLRDWNTEAFF
. TRBJ1-1 . TRBV13 TGTGCCAGCAGCTTCGGCGGTCACATGAACACTGAAGCTTTCTTT CASSFGGHMNTEAFF
. TRBJ2-7 . TRBV6-6 TGTGCCAGCAGTCCGATATTGCTCCCCTACGAGCAGTACTTC CASSPILLPYEQYF
TRBD2 TRBJ2-7 . TRBV5-4 TGTGCCAGCAGCTCTGACGGGGGGATTACCTACGAGCAGTACTTC CASSSDGGITYEQYF
. TRBJ2-7 . TRBV9 TGTGCCAGCAGCCCAGCCAGGAGCTCCTACGAGCAGTACTTC CASSPARSSYEQYF
TRBD1 TRBJ2-2 . TRBV7-8 TGTGCCAGTTCGGGCCGAAGGGTCCCAGGGACAGGGGGTGCGAACACCGGGGAGCTGTTTTTT CASSGRRVPGTGGANTGELFF
TRBD2 TRBJ2-3 . TRBV7-9 TGTGCCAGCAGCTTCGTTCTAGCGGGGCAGTATTTT CASSFVLAGQYF
. TRBJ2-7 . TRBV19 TGTGCCAGTAGTGGGGGACCTTACGAGCAGTACTTC CASSGGPYEQYF
. TRBJ1-1 once TRBV6-1 TGTGCCAGCAGTGAAGGGAAGGGCTATGAAGCTTTCTTT CASSEGKGYEAFF
. TRBJ1-6 . TRBV7-2 TGTGCCAGCAGCCCACATTCGGCCAGCTATAATTCACCCCTCCACTTT CASSPHSASYNSPLHF
. TRBJ2-1 . TRBV4-3 TGCGCCAGCAGCCAAGTTTTCGGGGAACTCCGCTACAATGAGCAGTTCTTC CASSQVFGELRYNEQFF
. TRBJ2-2 . TRBV7-7 TGTGCTAGCAGCTCGGGCGGGTGGACCGGGGAGCTGTTTTTT CASSSGGWTGELFF
. TRBJ1-4 . TRBV30 TGTGCCTGGAGTCCGACATCCGCTAATGAAAAACTGTTTTTT CAWSPTSANEKLFF
TRBD2 TRBJ2-1 . TRBV28 TGTGCCAGCAGGGGACTAGCGGGGGGGCCTGATGAGCAGTTCTTC CASRGLAGGPDEQFF
TRBD2 TRBJ2-5 . TRBV7-6 TGTGCCAGCAGCCAAGGACTAGCGGGGGGGCTCCAAGAGACCCAGTACTTC CASSQGLAGGLQETQYF
. TRBJ1-1 . TRBV6-4 TGTGCCAGCAGTGACGGGGCAGAGGCTTTCTTT CASSDGAEAFF
TRBD1 TRBJ1-6 . TRBV4-1 TGCGCCAGCAGCCAAGAAGGGACAGGGGTCCGAAATTCGGCCCTCCACTTT CASSQEGTGVRNSALHF
. TRBJ2-7 . TRBV30 TGTGCCTGGAGTATCAGTTACGAGCAGTACTTC CAWSISYEQYF
. TRBJ2-7 . TRBV6-6 TGTGCCAGCAGTCTACAGGCGAACTCCTACGAGCAGTACTTC CASSLQANSYEQYF
TRBD1 TRBJ2-7 . TRBV7-9 TGTGCCAGCAGCTTAGGAGGACAGGGGGGGACCTACGAGCAGTACTTC CASSLGGQGGTYEQYF
TRBD2 TRBJ2-7 . TRBV6-6 TGTGCCAGCAGACCGGGACTAGCGGGAACCTACGAGCAGTACTTC CASRPGLAGTYEQYF
TRBD2 TRBJ2-3 . TRBV10-1 TGCGCCAGCAGTGAGTATAGCGGGAGAATCGCAGATACGCAGTATTTT CASSEYSGRIADTQYF
. TRBJ2-1 . TRBV5-4 TGTGCCAGCAGCTTGGACGGGGGCTTGAACAATGAGCAGTTCTTC CASSLDGGLNNEQFF
TRBD1 TRBJ2-2 . TRBV7-9 TGTGCCAGCAGCCTCGCAGGGGGCGCGAACACCGGGGAGCTGTTTTTT CASSLAGGANTGELFF
. TRBJ1-2 . TRBV2 TGTGCCAGCAAGTTAGGGGCAGGGGACGTCGTCTATGGCTACACCTTC CASKLGAGDVVYGYTF
TRBD2 TRBJ2-3 . TRBV5-6 TGTGCCAGCAGCTTGGGGGGAGGGCCGTTCGATACGCAGTATTTT CASSLGGGPFDTQYF
. TRBJ1-6 . TRBV4-1 TGCGCCAGCAGCCAAACCAACAGTGCCGCCTACTCCTATAATTCACCCCTCCACTTT CASSQTNSAAYSYNSPLHF
TRBD1 TRBJ1-1 . TRBV5-1 TGCGCCAGCAGCTGGACAGGGGAGAACACTGAAGCTTTCTTT CASSWTGENTEAFF
. TRBJ1-2 . TRBV11-2 TGTGCCAGCAGCTTAGACAATGGGGATTTTGGCTACACCTTC CASSLDNGDFGYTF
TRBD1 TRBJ1-6 . TRBV5-6 TGTGCCAGCAGCTCGCCCGGGACAGGGTACTCACCCCTCCACTTT CASSSPGTGYSPLHF
. TRBJ1-2 . TRBV5-4 TGTGCCAGCAGCTTGTCTCCGACTGGGGGCTACACCTTC CASSLSPTGGYTF
. TRBJ2-5 few TRBV2 TGTGCCAGCAGTGTAGGATACCAAGAGACCCAGTACTTC CASSVGYQETQYF